The 19 T cell receptor beta chains reported below all come from one sample, sequenced in a study of blood T cells in healthy people across ages. Primed by a sample-barcoded 5' primer and a J-beta primer mix, a second PCR proceeded for roughly 7 to 12 cycles. In TCRdb, the 5' RACE reads were re-called with MiXCR into one record per CDR3 protein. Among just under 550,000 distinct CDR3 sequences, 24% were seen once, and the ten largest hold roughly 9.4%. The sample was also linked to a second study, of T cells of mothers and their children.

The sample comprised blood. The receptors derive from a boy aged 5-17 years in good health.

J is TRBJ2-7 and V is TRBV13; TRBD2 aligns across 11 bases. In germline, CDR1 is PRHDT, CDR2 FYEKMQ (reference sequence). The V segment lost 4 bases and the J segment 3 bases; nucleotides outside the gene matches: 8. The CDR3 is made up of 16 amino acids. As DNA, the CDR3 is TGTGCCAGCAGCTCCAAAGCCGGGACTAGCGGCTACGAGCAGTACTTC. It codes for CASSSKAGTSGYEQYF.

Only a few counts were recorded for this clonotype. This sequence joins TRBV28 and TRBJ1-1; tentative D call: TRBD1 (5 bases). V lost 6 bases, J lost 2 bases, and 16 bases lay in between. The germline V gene encodes CDR1 MDHEN and CDR2 SYDVKM. This CDR3 contains 15 residues. Here the CDR3 DNA reads TGTGCCAGCAGGAGCGCCTATGGACACAACACTGAAGCTTTCTTT. Translated: CASRSAYGHNTEAFF.

Only a few counts were recorded for this clonotype. The chain has TRBV6-6 and TRBJ2-5; TRBD2 matches 7 bases. CDR1 is MNHNY, CDR2 SVGAGI, per germline (reference sequence). The CDR3 covers 13 residues. V was clipped by 6 bases and J by 5 bases; unmatched bases: 6. As DNA, the CDR3 is TGTGCCAGCAGAGACTCCGGGAGGGAGACCCAGTACTTC. Encoded protein: CASRDSGRETQYF.

The chain carries TRBV6-5 and TRBJ2-3; D gene ambiguous. V was trimmed by 6 bases and J by 1 base, leaving 11 bases between them. This CDR3 is 14 amino acids long. CDR1 is MNHEY, CDR2 SVGAGI, per germline. The chain's CDR3 is CASRDGWGTDTQYF. The CDR3 DNA follows: TGTGCCAGCAGGGACGGGTGGGGCACAGATACGCAGTATTTT.

This rearrangement joins TRBV29-1 to TRBJ1-1; a possible D gene is TRBD1 (5 bases). The CDR3 sequence is 13 residues long. Trimming stripped 5 bases from V and 1 base from J, with 11 bases between. Germline V gene data show CDR1 as SQVTM and CDR2 as ANQGSEA. For the CDR3, the DNA is TGCAGCGTTTATTCGGGGGGGAACACTGAAGCTTTCTTT. Protein sequence: CSVYSGGNTEAFF. Using reference TRBV29-1 and TRBJ1-1 for the parts outside the CDR3, the full variable domain is SAVISQKPSRDICQRGTSLTIQCQVDSQVTMMFWYRQQPGQSLTLIATANQGSEATYESGFVIDKFPISRPNLTFSTLTVSNMSPEDSSIYLCSVYSGGNTEAFFGQGTRLTVV.

V and J are TRBV27 and TRBJ2-5; D might be TRBD2 (6 bases). With the DNA end fitting TRBJ2-1 better, the J assignment may be wrong. CDR3 length: 16 amino acids. Germline loops: CDR1 MNHEY, CDR2 SMNVEV (reference sequence). In DNA, the CDR3 is TGTGCCAGCAGTTTCCGGGTGGGGGGTGGGTACAATGAGCAGTTCTTC. Residues: CASSFRVGGGYNEQFF.

The chain joins TRBV4-3 to TRBJ2-3, with D possibly TRBD2 on 5 matching bases. This CDR3 contains 13 residues. Germline V CDR1 and CDR2: LGHNA, YSLEER. Between the trimmed V and J ends, which lost 5 bases and 2 bases, there was a span of 8 bases. CDR3 in amino acids: CASSERFTDTQYF. The CDR3 bases are TGCGCCAGCAGCGAGCGGTTCACAGATACGCAGTATTTT.

This clonotype was counted only a few times. The chain has TRBV2 and TRBJ2-4; 12 bases match TRBD2. This CDR3 region has 18 residues. The ends lost 8 bases at V and 6 bases at J; junction bases unmatched: 17. Germline lookup yields CDR1 SNHLY and CDR2 FYNNEI. The CDR3 bases are TGTGCCAGCTTGGGGACTAGCGGGCCTCCCAAGGCGGGAAACATTCAGTACTTC. This sequence encodes CASLGTSGPPKAGNIQYF.

V usage is TRBV11-2 and J usage is TRBJ1-1, with no clear D. CDR1 and CDR2 from the germline V gene are SGHAT and FQNNGV. V was shortened by 6 bases and J by 3 bases, with 11 bases between the two germline ends. The CDR3 totals 13 residues. Written as DNA, the CDR3 is TGTGCCAGCAGTTTACATCGGGACACTGAAGCTTTCTTT. Translated: CASSLHRDTEAFF.

This clonotype was counted only a few times. The chain is built from TRBV4-3 and TRBJ2-5, with D tentatively TRBD1 (6 bases). The assigned J gene may be wrong: the sequence end matches TRBJ2-7 better. The CDR3 extends over 14 amino acids. Germline CDR1 is LGHNA and CDR2 is YSLEER. DNA of the CDR3: TGCGCCAGCAGCCAAGTTCACAGGGTTAACGAGCAGTACTTC. This encodes CASSQVHRVNEQYF.

V and J are TRBV20-1 and TRBJ2-5, with 7 bases identical to TRBD2. J was trimmed by 5 bases and V by 3 bases; bases with no gene match: 9. The length of the CDR3 is 14 residues. CDR1 and CDR2 (germline): DFQATT, SNEGSKA (reference sequence). For the CDR3, the DNA is TGCAGTGCTAGGGAAGCGGGGTTCACGGAGACCCAGTACTTC. Translation gives CSAREAGFTETQYF.

This clonotype was picked up a small number of times. The rearrangement uses TRBV7-9 and TRBJ2-7; possible D gene TRBD1, 6 bases. Germline V lookup: CDR1 SEHNR, CDR2 FQNEAQ (reference sequence). V gave up 2 bases and J gave up 2 bases, with 10 bases separating them. The CDR3 has 14 residues. The CDR3 region has the DNA TGTGCCAGCAGCTTAAGACAGGTAGCCTACGAGCAGTACTTC. Translation: CASSLRQVAYEQYF. The full variable domain, rest sourced from reference TRBV7-9 and TRBJ2-7, is DTGVSQNPRHKITKRGQNVTFRCDPISEHNRLYWYRQTLGQGPEFLTYFQNEAQLEKSRLLSDRFSAERPKGSFSTLEIQRTEQGDSAMYLCASSLRQVAYEQYFGPGTRLTVT.

A few counts support this clonotype. The chain links TRBV12-5 to TRBJ1-2; 7 bases align to TRBD1. Germline V gene sequence: CDR1 LGHNT, CDR2 FRNRAP. Unmatched junction bases numbered 6, after V lost 2 bases and J lost 3 bases. The CDR3 has 15 residues. This CDR3 is CASGLYDREDYGYTF. The CDR3 nucleotides read TGTGCTAGTGGTTTGTATGACAGGGAGGACTATGGCTACACCTTC.

This clonotype was detected ten times or more. This chain uses TRBV29-1 with TRBJ2-1; D perhaps matches TRBD1 (7 bases). Between the trimmed V and J ends, which lost 2 bases and 7 bases, there was a span of 12 bases. The CDR3 consists of 13 residues. Germline values: CDR1 SQVTM, CDR2 ANQGSEA. The CDR3 nucleotides are TGCAGCGTTGAACGGGACAGCGGGAATGAGCAGTTCTTC. Translating gives CSVERDSGNEQFF.

Only a few counts were recorded for this clonotype. This chain uses TRBV7-3 with TRBJ2-5; no definite D call. The DNA end lines up better with TRBJ2-1; the J call may be wrong. The length of the CDR3 is 13 residues. In germline, CDR1 is SGHTA, CDR2 FQGTGA. In DNA form, the CDR3 reads TGTGCCAGCAGCTTAACGTCGGTCGGTGAGCAGTTCTTC. Protein product: CASSLTSVGEQFF.

This clonotype appeared once. The gene calls are TRBV5-1 and TRBJ1-1; D might be TRBD1 (5 bases). CDR1 and CDR2 (germline): SGHRS, YFSETQ. V was cut by 0 bases and J by 4 bases, with 13 bases left in between. The CDR3 is 15 amino acids. CDR3 sequence (DNA): TGCGCCAGCAGCTTGGTCGGGGGGGAGGTCACTGAAGCTTTCTTT. Translating it yields CASSLVGGEVTEAFF.

This clonotype was seen ten or more times. This chain joins TRBV12-3 or TRBV12-4 and TRBJ1-3, with 7 bases aligning to TRBD1. This CDR3 spans 17 amino acids. The V segment lost 6 bases and the J segment 0 bases; nucleotides outside the gene matches: 11. The CDR3 DNA reads as TGTGCCAGCAGCTCGGTGACAGGGTGGTTCTCTGGAAACACCATATATTTT. Residues: CASSSVTGWFSGNTIYF.

The chain links TRBV5-1 to TRBJ1-4, with 7 bases that match TRBD1. The CDR3 consists of 15 residues. Germline V gene lookup returns CDR1 SGHRS and CDR2 YFSETQ. Losses at the gene ends were 2 bases for V and 8 bases for J; bases not matched to a gene: 9. CDR3 loop: CASSLDGTATEKLFF. CDR3 coding DNA: TGCGCCAGCAGCTTAGACGGGACAGCTACGGAAAAACTGTTTTTT.

In its sample, this clonotype was seen a few times. The chain uses TRBV7-9 and TRBJ2-1, with 9 bases lining up with TRBD1. Germline V gene lookup returns CDR1 SEHNR and CDR2 FQNEAQ (reference sequence). The CDR3 length is 16 residues. The V gene end was trimmed by 4 bases and the J gene end by 1 base; junction bases not matched to a gene: 5. CDR3 in amino acids: CASSSGTGKSYNEQFF. DNA of the CDR3: TGTGCCAGCAGCTCCGGGACAGGGAAATCCTACAATGAGCAGTTCTTC.